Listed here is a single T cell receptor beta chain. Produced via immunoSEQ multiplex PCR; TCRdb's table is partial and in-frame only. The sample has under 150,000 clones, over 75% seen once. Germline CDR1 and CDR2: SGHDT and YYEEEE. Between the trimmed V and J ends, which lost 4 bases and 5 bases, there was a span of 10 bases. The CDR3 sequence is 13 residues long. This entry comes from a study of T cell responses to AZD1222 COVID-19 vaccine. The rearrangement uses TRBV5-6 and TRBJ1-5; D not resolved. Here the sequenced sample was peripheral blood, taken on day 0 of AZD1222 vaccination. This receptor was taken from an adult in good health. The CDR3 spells CASSPGRDQPQHF. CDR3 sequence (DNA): TGTGCCAGCAGCCCTGGACGGGATCAGCCCCAGCATTTT.